This T cell receptor (beta chain) appears in the sequencing data of a study of OX40 agonist ivuxolimab in advanced cancers. TCRdb keeps only in-frame clones here, not all; method: immunoSEQ multiplex PCR. This table holds 75,000 to 100,000 clones, 65% to 90% found once. Germline V lookup: CDR1 SGHKS, CDR2 YYEKEE (reference sequence). Trimming took off 2 bases at V and 1 base at J, with 9 bases between the two ends. The CDR3 runs 14 residues. General observations from the study: At 0.1 to 3.0 mg/kg and by week 6, CD4+ and CD8+ T cells in the blood had expanded clonally. Expanded clones tended on average to be more numerous among CD8+ T cells than CD4+.

Details on this clone: Antigen: not known.

The rearrangement links TRBV5-5 to TRBJ2-5, with D perhaps TRBD1 (5 bases). The sequencing here drew on CD4+ or CD8+ T cells sorted from blood, taken in a trial of the OX40 agonist ivuxolimab. The sequence was collected from an adult with an advanced solid tumor such as melanoma, head and neck, liver or kidney cancer. DNA for the CDR3: TGTGCCAGCAGCTTAGGGGTCTCCCAAGAGACCCAGTACTTC. Translating it yields CASSLGVSQETQYF.